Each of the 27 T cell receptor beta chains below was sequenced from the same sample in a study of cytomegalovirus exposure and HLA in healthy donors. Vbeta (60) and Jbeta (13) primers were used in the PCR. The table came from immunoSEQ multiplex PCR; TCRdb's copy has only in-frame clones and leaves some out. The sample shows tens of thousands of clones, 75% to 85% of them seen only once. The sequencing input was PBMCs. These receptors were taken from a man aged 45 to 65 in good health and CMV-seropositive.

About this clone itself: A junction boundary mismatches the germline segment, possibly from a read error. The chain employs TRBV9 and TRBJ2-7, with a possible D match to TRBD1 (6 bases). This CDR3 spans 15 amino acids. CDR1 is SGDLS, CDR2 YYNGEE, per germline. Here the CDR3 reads CASSSQGPSSSEQCF. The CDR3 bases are TGTGCCAGCAGCTCCCAGGGGCCCAGCTCCTCCGAGCAGTGCTTC.

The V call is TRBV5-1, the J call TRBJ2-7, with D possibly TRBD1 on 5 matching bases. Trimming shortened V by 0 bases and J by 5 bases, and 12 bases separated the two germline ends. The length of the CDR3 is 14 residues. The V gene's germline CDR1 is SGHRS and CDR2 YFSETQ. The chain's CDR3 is CASSLEARAHEQYF. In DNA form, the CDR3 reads TGCGCCAGCAGCTTGGAGGCCAGGGCCCACGAGCAGTACTTC.

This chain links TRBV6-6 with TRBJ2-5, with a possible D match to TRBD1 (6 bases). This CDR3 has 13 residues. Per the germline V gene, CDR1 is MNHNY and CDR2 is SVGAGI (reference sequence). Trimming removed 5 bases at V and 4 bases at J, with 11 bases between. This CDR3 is CASSDLRGETQYF. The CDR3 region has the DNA TGTGCCAGCAGTGACCTCAGGGGAGAGACCCAGTACTTC.

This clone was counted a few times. In DNA form, the CDR3 reads TGTGCCAGCAGGCCTACAGGGGGGGTTTATAATTCACCCCTCCACTTT. This encodes CASRPTGGVYNSPLHF. The chain links TRBV25-1 to TRBJ1-6; TRBD1 matches at 8 bases. The V segment lost 6 bases and the J segment 4 bases; nucleotides outside the gene matches: 8. Germline CDR1 is MGHDK and CDR2 is SYGVNS. The CDR3 runs to 16 residues. Full variable domain (rest looked up from reference TRBV25-1 and TRBJ1-6): EADIYQTPRYLVIGTGKKITLECSQTMGHDKMYWYQQDPGMELHLIHYSYGVNSTEKGDLSSESTVSRIRTEHFPLTLESARPSHTSQYLCASRPTGGVYNSPLHFGNGTRLTVT.

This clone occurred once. DNA for the CDR3: TGTGCCAGCACGGAACCGGGACAGGGCTACGAGCAGTACTTC. The encoded protein is CASTEPGQGYEQYF. The chain joins TRBV6-1 to TRBJ2-7, with 9 bases fitting TRBD1. The V gene end was trimmed by 7 bases and the J gene end by 3 bases; junction bases not matched to a gene: 7. The germline V gene has CDR1 MNHNS and CDR2 SASEGT. This CDR3 spans 14 amino acids.

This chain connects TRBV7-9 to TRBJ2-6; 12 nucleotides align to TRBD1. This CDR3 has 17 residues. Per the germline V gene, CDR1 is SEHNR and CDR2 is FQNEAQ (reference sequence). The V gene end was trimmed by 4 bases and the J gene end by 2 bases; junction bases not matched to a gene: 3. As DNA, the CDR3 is TGTGCCAGCAGCTCTGGGACAGGGGGCCCTGGGGCCAACGTCCTGACTTTC. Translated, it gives CASSSGTGGPGANVLTF.

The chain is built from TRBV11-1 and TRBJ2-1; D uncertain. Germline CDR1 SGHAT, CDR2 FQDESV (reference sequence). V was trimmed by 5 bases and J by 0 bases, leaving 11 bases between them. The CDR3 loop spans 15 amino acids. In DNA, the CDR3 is TGTGCCAGCAGCCGTTCAGCGAGCTCCTACAATGAGCAGTTCTTC. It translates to CASSRSASSYNEQFF.

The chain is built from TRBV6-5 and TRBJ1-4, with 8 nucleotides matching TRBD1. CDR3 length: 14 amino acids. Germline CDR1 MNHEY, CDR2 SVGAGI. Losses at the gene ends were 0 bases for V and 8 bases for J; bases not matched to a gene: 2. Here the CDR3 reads CASSYSAGGEKLFF. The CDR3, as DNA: TGTGCCAGCAGTTACTCTGCAGGGGGCGAAAAACTGTTTTTT.

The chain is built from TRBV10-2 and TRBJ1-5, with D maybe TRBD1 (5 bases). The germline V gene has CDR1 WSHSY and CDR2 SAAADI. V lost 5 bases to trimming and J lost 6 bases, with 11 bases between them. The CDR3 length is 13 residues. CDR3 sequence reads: CASSSGLGQPQHF. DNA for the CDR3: TGCGCCAGCAGTTCAGGGCTGGGTCAGCCCCAGCATTTT.

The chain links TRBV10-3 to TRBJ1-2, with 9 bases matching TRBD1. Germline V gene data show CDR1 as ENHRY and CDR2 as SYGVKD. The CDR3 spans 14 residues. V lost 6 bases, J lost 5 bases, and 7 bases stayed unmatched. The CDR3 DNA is TGTGCCATCAGCCCGGGACAGGGATCGTATGGCTACACCTTC. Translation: CAISPGQGSYGYTF.

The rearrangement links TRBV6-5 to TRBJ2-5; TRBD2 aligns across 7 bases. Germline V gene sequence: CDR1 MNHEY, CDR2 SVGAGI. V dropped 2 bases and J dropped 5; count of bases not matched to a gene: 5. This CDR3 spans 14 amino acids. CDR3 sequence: CASSYREGAETQYF. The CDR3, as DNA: TGTGCCAGCAGTTACAGGGAGGGTGCGGAGACCCAGTACTTC.

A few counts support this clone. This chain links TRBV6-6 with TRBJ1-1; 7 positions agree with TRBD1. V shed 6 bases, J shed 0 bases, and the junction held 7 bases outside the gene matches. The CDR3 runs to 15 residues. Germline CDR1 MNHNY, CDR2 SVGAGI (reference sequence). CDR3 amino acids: CASRGTDSMNTEAFF. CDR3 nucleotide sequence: TGTGCCAGCAGAGGGACAGACAGCATGAACACTGAAGCTTTCTTT.

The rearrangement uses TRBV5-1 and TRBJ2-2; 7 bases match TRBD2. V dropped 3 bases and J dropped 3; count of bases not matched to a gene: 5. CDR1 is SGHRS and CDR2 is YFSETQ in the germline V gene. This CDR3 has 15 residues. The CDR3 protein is CASSYGGTYTGELFF. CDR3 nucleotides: TGCGCCAGCAGCTACGGGGGGACCTACACCGGGGAGCTGTTTTTT.

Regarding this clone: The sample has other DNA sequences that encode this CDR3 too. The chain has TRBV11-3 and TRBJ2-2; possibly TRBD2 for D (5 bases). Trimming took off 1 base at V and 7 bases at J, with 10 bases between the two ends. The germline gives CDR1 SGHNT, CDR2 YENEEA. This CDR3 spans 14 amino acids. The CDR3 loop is CASSLASRGGELFF. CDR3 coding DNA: TGTGCCAGCAGCTTAGCCTCCCGGGGCGGGGAGCTGTTTTTT.

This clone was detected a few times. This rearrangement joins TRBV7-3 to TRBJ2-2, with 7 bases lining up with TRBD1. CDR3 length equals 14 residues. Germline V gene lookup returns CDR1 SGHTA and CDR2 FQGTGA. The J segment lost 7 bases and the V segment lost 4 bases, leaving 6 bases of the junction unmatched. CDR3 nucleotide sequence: TGTGCCAGCAGCTCAGGCCCAGGGGGCGGGGAGCTGTTTTTT. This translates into CASSSGPGGGELFF.

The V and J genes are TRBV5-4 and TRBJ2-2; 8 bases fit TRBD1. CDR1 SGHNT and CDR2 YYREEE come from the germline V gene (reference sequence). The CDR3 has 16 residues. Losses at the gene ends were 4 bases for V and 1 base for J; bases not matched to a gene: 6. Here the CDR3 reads CASSPPRGRNTGELFF. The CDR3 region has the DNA TGTGCCAGCAGCCCACCCAGGGGGCGGAACACCGGGGAGCTGTTTTTT.

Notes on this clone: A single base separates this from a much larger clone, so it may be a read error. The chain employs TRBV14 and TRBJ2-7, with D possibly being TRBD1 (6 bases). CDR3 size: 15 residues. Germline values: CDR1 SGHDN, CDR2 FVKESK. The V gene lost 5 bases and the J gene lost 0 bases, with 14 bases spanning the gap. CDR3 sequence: CASSSQGPSSYEQYF. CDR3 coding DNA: TGTGCCAGCAGCTCCCAGGGGCCCAGCTCCTACGAGCAGTACTTC.

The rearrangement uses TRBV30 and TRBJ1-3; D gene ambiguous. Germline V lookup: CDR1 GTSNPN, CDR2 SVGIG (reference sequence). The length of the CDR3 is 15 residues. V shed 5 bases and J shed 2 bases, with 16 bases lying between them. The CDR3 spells CAWGRRSKPGNTIYF. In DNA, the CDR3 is TGTGCCTGGGGCCGACGGAGTAAGCCTGGAAACACCATATATTTT.

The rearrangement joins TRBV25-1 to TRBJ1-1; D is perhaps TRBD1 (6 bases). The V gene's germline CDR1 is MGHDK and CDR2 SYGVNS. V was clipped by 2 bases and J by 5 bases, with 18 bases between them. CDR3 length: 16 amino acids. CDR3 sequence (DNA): TGTGCCAGCAGTGAAAGGTATACAGGGTTGAGGACTGAAGCTTTCTTT. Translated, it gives CASSERYTGLRTEAFF.

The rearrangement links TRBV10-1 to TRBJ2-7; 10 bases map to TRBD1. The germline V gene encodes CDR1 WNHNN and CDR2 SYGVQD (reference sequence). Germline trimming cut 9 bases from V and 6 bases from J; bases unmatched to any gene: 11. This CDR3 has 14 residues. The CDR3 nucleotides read TGCGCCAGGACCAAGACAGGGGGCCTGTCCGAGCAGTACTTC. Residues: CARTKTGGLSEQYF.

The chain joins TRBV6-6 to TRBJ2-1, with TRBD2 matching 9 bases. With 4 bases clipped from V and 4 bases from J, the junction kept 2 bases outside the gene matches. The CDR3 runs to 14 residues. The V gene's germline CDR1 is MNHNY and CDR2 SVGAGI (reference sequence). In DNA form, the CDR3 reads TGTGCCAGCAGTTCCAGCGGGGGGTACAATGAGCAGTTCTTC. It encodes CASSSSGGYNEQFF.

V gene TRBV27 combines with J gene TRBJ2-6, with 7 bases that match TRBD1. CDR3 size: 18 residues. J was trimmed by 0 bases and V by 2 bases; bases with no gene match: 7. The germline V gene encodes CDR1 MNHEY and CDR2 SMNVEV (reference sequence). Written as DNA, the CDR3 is TGTGCCAGCAGTTTAACGACAGGGAAGATCTCTGGGGCCAACGTCCTGACTTTC. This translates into CASSLTTGKISGANVLTF.

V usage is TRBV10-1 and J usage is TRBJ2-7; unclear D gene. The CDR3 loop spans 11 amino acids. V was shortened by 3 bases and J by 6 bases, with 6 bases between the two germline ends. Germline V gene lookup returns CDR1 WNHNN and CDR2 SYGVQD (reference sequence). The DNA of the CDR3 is TGCGCCAGCAGTGAAAACAGCGAGCAGTACTTC. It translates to CASSENSEQYF.

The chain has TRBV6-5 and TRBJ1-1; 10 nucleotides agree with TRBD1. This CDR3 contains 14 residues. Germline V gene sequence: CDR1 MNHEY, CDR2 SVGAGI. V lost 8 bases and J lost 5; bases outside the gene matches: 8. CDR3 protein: CASGDRGRGTEAFF. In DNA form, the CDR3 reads TGTGCCAGCGGAGACAGGGGGCGCGGGACTGAAGCTTTCTTT.

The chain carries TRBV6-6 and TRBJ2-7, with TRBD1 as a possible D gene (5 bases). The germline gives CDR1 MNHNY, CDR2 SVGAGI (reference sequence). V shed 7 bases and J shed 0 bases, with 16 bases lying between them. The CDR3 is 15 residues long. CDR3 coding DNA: TGTGCCAGCACCGACCCCGCAGGGAACTCCTACGAGCAGTACTTC. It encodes CASTDPAGNSYEQYF.

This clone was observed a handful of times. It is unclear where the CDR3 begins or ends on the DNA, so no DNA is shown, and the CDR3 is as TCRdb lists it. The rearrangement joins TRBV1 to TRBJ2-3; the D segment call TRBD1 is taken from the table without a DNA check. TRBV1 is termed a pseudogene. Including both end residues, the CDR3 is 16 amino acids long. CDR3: CTSSPLTFGWGDTQYF.

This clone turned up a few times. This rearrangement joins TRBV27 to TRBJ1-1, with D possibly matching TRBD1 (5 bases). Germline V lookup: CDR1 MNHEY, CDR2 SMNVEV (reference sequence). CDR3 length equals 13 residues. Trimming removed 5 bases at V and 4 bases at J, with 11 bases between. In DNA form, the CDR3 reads TGTGCCAGCAGTCTGGGGGGAAGCACTGAAGCTTTCTTT. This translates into CASSLGGSTEAFF.